This TCR beta chain appears in the sequencing data of a study of human T cells and chemical hapten exposure. Relative to its sample, this clonotype is medium-sized. Its antigen is as yet unknown. TCRdb independently ran MiXCR on the RACE reads; one entry per CDR3 protein. The data show over 35,000 distinct CDR3 sequences, roughly a tenth seen once. Findings of the study overall: Expanded TCR counts at PT1 went up together with patch test score, a positive correlation. Significantly greater numbers of large CDR3 similarity clusters came from expanded TCRs than from controls.

Time point noted: pre-sensitization, week 0. The sample's treatment: therapeutic diphenylcyclopropenone sensitization with weekly scalp DPC. The clonotype comes from a man aged 30 to 45 with alopecia areata. Some clones in this sample may be carry-over from other donors' samples. Source: whole blood, taken in connection with sensitization to the hapten diphenylcyclopropenone (DPC).

The CDR3 nucleotides are TGTGCCAGCAGTGCTCAGGGTTCGGGCACTGAAGCTTTCTTT. Translation: CASSAQGSGTEAFF. V is TRBV6-5 and J is TRBJ1-1; TRBD1 is a possible D gene (5 bases). Trimming removed 5 bases at V and 4 bases at J, with 14 bases between. The germline V gene has CDR1 MNHEY and CDR2 SVGAGI. The CDR3 spans 14 residues.